Given below is one T cell receptor (beta chain) in context. TCRdb's copy holds only in-frame clones and misses some; the assay was immunoSEQ multiplex PCR. The data hold fewer than 90,000 clones, with nearly 98% observed a single time. The germline gives CDR1 MNHEY, CDR2 SMNVEV (reference sequence). Unmatched junction bases numbered 8, after V lost 2 bases and J lost 4 bases. The CDR3 is made up of 16 amino acids. Corrective heart surgery yielded resections, and these provided the thymus tissue. The sample donors, healthy Finnish infants, were having corrective surgery for congenital heart defects. These data originate in a study of human thymus T cells.

The rearrangement uses TRBV27 and TRBJ2-1, with 7 bases matching TRBD2. The sample consisted of thymus tissue. This sequence was found in a boy in the first two years of life with a congenital heart defect but otherwise immunologically healthy. The CDR3 DNA reads as TGTGCCAGCAGTTTACAGGGCGGGAGACCTTACAATGAGCAGTTCTTC. This codes for CASSLQGGRPYNEQFF.